This TCR beta chain was recovered during a study of response to subunit inactivated influenza vaccine. To note about this clonotype: Its antigen is undetermined.

General study findings and limits: The authors proposed limited new T cell recruitment per seasonal influenza vaccination.

TCRdb processed the RT-PCR reads anew with MiXCR; each CDR3 protein has one entry. The sample contains 250,000 to 350,000 distinct CDR3 sequences, 20% to 25% of which appear only once. The CDR3 totals 17 residues. The germline CDR1 and CDR2 sequences are MNHEY and SVGEGT. With 5 bases clipped from V and 1 base from J, the junction kept 10 bases outside the gene matches. The receptor's source is a man between 50 and 75 years old who received an inactivated influenza vaccine. J is TRBJ2-1 and V is TRBV6-2 or TRBV6-3; 8 nucleotides match TRBD1. Source: PBMCs from blood, taken approximately 20 months after vaccination. CDR3 protein: CASSTGTGRSSYNEQFF. The CDR3, as DNA: TGTGCCAGCAGTACCGGGACAGGCCGATCTTCCTACAATGAGCAGTTCTTC.